One and the same sample provided the 26 T cell receptor beta chains below, sequenced in a study of shared clonotypes between healthy human individuals. Clones were sequenced by immunoSEQ multiplex PCR, and TCRdb holds only the in-frame ones, with some missing. Altogether roughly 2 million clones are present, 85% to 95% being singletons, with the ten largest covering 0.1% to 0.15%. What was sequenced was naive CD4+ T cells sorted from blood. The subset is: CD45RA+ positively selected. The receptor source for this set is a young man in good health.

This chain connects TRBV5-1 to TRBJ2-5; tentative D call: TRBD2 (7 bases). The CDR3 length is 14 residues. CDR1 and CDR2 (germline): SGHRS, YFSETQ. Trimming cost V 4 bases and J 3 bases, with 13 bases left between them. The CDR3, as DNA: TGCGCCAGCAGCAGGGGGGACTATAAAGAGACCCAGTACTTC. Encoded protein: CASSRGDYKETQYF.

The rearrangement joins TRBV5-1 to TRBJ1-2, with D maybe TRBD1 (5 bases). CDR3 length equals 15 residues. With 4 bases removed from V and 2 bases from J, the gap between germline ends came to 15 bases. Germline loops: CDR1 SGHRS, CDR2 YFSETQ. The CDR3 DNA follows: TGCGCCAGCAGCCCCGGGGGACGGCCAAACTATGGCTACACCTTC. It specifies CASSPGGRPNYGYTF.

The rearrangement uses TRBV6-6 and TRBJ1-5; 7 bases match TRBD1. The germline gives CDR1 MNHNY, CDR2 SVGAGI (reference sequence). Trimming at V came to 7 bases and at J to 3 bases, leaving 12 bases not matched to a gene. The CDR3 has 16 residues. CDR3 region: CASNKGAGSSNQPQHF. In DNA, the CDR3 is TGTGCCAGCAACAAGGGGGCAGGGTCATCCAATCAGCCCCAGCATTTT.

The genes are TRBV9 and TRBJ1-4; perhaps TRBD1 as D (5 bases). This CDR3 is 15 amino acids long. V was shortened by 0 bases and J by 10 bases, with 16 bases between the two germline ends. The V gene's germline CDR1 is SGDLS and CDR2 YYNGEE. The CDR3 spells CASSVDGQGMRKLFF. In DNA, the CDR3 is TGTGCCAGCAGCGTAGACGGGCAGGGTATGAGAAAACTGTTTTTT.

The rearrangement uses TRBV25-1 and TRBJ1-1, with D maybe TRBD1 (5 bases). In germline, CDR1 is MGHDK, CDR2 SYGVNS. The CDR3 is 15 amino acids. Trimming cost V 6 bases and J 6 bases, with 20 bases left between them. Written as DNA, the CDR3 is TGTGCCAGCAGCTCGGGTTCGAGGGACGGGGCTGAAGCTTTCTTT. Its translation: CASSSGSRDGAEAFF.

This chain links TRBV27 with TRBJ1-6; 7 bases line up with TRBD1. The CDR3 loop spans 14 amino acids. V gave up 4 bases and J gave up 8 bases; unmatched junction bases: 5. Germline V gives CDR1 MNHEY, CDR2 SMNVEV (reference sequence). CDR3 sequence (DNA): TGTGCCAGCAGTTCGACAGGGACATATTCACCCCTCCACTTT. It is translated as CASSSTGTYSPLHF.

This rearrangement joins TRBV28 to TRBJ1-1; D gene ambiguous. CDR1 MDHEN and CDR2 SYDVKM come from the germline V gene. Trimming cost V 7 bases and J 2 bases, with 2 bases left between them. This CDR3 is 10 amino acids long. DNA for the CDR3: TGTGCCAGCATAAACACTGAAGCTTTCTTT. Amino acid sequence: CASINTEAFF.

The sample holds many counts of this clone. The chain joins TRBV30 to TRBJ1-5; D possibly corresponds to TRBD1 (6 bases). Trimming removed 1 base at V and 0 bases at J, with 10 bases between. The CDR3 sequence is 15 residues long. Germline CDR1 reads GTSNPN; CDR2 reads SVGIG (reference sequence). For the CDR3, the DNA is TGTGCCTGGAGTGCGGGGACATTTAGCAATCAGCCCCAGCATTTT. This sequence encodes CAWSAGTFSNQPQHF. Full variable domain (rest looked up from reference TRBV30 and TRBJ1-5): SQTIHQWPATLVQPVGSPLSLECTVEGTSNPNLYWYRQAAGRGLQLLFYSVGIGQISSEVPQNLSASRPQDRQFILSSKKLLLSDSGFYLCAWSAGTFSNQPQHFGDGTRLSIL.

The genes are TRBV6-6 and TRBJ1-3; 8 bases fit TRBD1. Germline-derived CDR1 and CDR2 are MNHNY and SVGAGI (reference sequence). The CDR3 consists of 13 residues. J gave up 4 bases and V 5 bases, and 1 base lay outside the gene matches. CDR3 bases: TGTGCCAGCAGTGGACAGGGAGGAAACACCATATATTTT. Protein sequence: CASSGQGGNTIYF.

V gene TRBV6-1 combines with J gene TRBJ2-3; a possible D gene is TRBD2 (6 bases). Germline V gene lookup returns CDR1 MNHNS and CDR2 SASEGT. This CDR3 comprises 14 residues. V was cut by 6 bases and J by 0 bases, with 10 bases left in between. CDR3 nucleotide sequence: TGTGCCAGCAGGGGGGGAGCGAGCACAGATACGCAGTATTTT. It specifies CASRGGASTDTQYF.

The chain carries TRBV28 and TRBJ1-2; 8 positions agree with TRBD1. Germline-derived CDR1 and CDR2 are MDHEN and SYDVKM. This CDR3 has 15 residues. V shed 5 bases, J shed 4 bases, and the junction held 9 bases outside the gene matches. DNA of the CDR3: TGTGCCAGCAGTGCTTTAGGACAGGGTTCCTATGGCTACACCTTC. Translating it yields CASSALGQGSYGYTF.

The rearrangement uses TRBV27 and TRBJ2-7; 7 positions agree with TRBD2. The CDR3 is 14 amino acids. The ends lost 5 bases at V and 2 bases at J; junction bases unmatched: 6. Germline CDR1 and CDR2: MNHEY and SMNVEV (reference sequence). CDR3 in amino acids: CASSPLAAPYEQYF. The CDR3 DNA reads as TGTGCCAGCAGTCCGCTAGCGGCCCCCTACGAGCAGTACTTC.

This rearrangement joins TRBV14 to TRBJ1-2, with D unclear. Germline-derived CDR1 and CDR2 are SGHDN and FVKESK. V was trimmed by 2 bases and J by 8 bases, leaving 6 bases between them. The CDR3 runs to 11 residues. The DNA for the CDR3 is TGTGCCAGCAGCCAATTGGGGGGCTACACCTTC. It is translated as CASSQLGGYTF.

With respect to this clone: Different DNA sequences within this sample yield the same CDR3. The V and J genes are TRBV28 and TRBJ1-3; 8 bases line up with TRBD1. The V gene end was trimmed by 2 bases and the J gene end by 0 bases; junction bases not matched to a gene: 3. The CDR3 totals 16 residues. Germline V lookup: CDR1 MDHEN, CDR2 SYDVKM. CDR3 in DNA: TGTGCCAGCAGTTTAGTGCAGGGGGCCTCTGGAAACACCATATATTTT. This gives the protein CASSLVQGASGNTIYF.

This CDR3 is CASSSAEGGTNEKLFF. As DNA, the CDR3 is TGTGCCAGCAGCTCGGCCGAGGGGGGGACTAATGAAAAACTGTTTTTT. The chain uses TRBV7-2 and TRBJ1-4, with D possibly being TRBD1 (6 bases). The CDR3 totals 16 residues. V lost 4 bases and J 2 bases, leaving 14 bases between the germline ends. Germline V gene sequence: CDR1 SGHTA, CDR2 FQGNSA.

V and J are TRBV6-1 and TRBJ2-3; D may be TRBD2 (6 bases). There are 13 residues in the CDR3. CDR1 is MNHNS and CDR2 is SASEGT in the germline V gene. V gave up 6 bases and J gave up 4 bases, with 11 bases separating them. The CDR3 DNA reads TGTGCCAGCAGGTACGGGGAGGCAGATACGCAGTATTTT. Amino acids: CASRYGEADTQYF.

The chain combines TRBV14 with TRBJ2-1; D may be TRBD2 (6 bases). CDR1 is SGHDN and CDR2 is FVKESK in the germline V gene. The V and J ends lost 4 bases and 7 bases respectively, with 11 bases between them. This CDR3 spans 13 amino acids. The CDR3, as DNA: TGTGCCAGCAGCCTGCGGGGCAGGAATGAGCAGTTCTTC. The encoded protein is CASSLRGRNEQFF.

V usage is TRBV15 and J usage is TRBJ1-5; TRBD1 matches 8 bases. This CDR3 is 15 amino acids long. The germline gives CDR1 LNHNV, CDR2 YYDKDF (reference sequence). After removal of 3 bases from V and 4 bases from J, the junction contained 5 bases not matched to a gene. The CDR3 protein is CATSSFGTGNQPQHF. CDR3 in DNA: TGTGCCACCAGCAGTTTCGGGACAGGAAATCAGCCCCAGCATTTT. Variable domain in full (rest from reference TRBV15 and TRBJ1-5): DAMVIQNPRYQVTQFGKPVTLSCSQTLNHNVMYWYQQKSSQAPKLLFHYYDKDFNNEADTPDNFQSRRPNTSFCFLDIRSPGLGDTAMYLCATSSFGTGNQPQHFGDGTRLSIL.

The count of this clone is one. V is TRBV10-2 and J is TRBJ1-3; D is possibly TRBD1 (5 bases). The CDR3 has 16 residues. The V gene lost 8 bases and the J gene lost 0 bases, with 17 bases spanning the gap. CDR1 and CDR2 (germline): WSHSY, SAAADI. The CDR3 nucleotides read TGCGCCAGCCGTACCGGGACTTCGACCTCTGGAAACACCATATATTTT. Translation: CASRTGTSTSGNTIYF.

This rearrangement joins TRBV9 to TRBJ1-6; D might be TRBD1 (6 bases). Germline CDR1 is SGDLS and CDR2 is YYNGEE. The CDR3 extends over 14 amino acids. The ends were cut back, 2 bases at V and 9 bases at J, with 12 bases in the middle. The CDR3 DNA sequence: TGTGCCAGCAGCGTGACAGGCCTTAGTTCACCCCTCCACTTT. It codes for CASSVTGLSSPLHF. Full variable domain (remainder filled in from reference TRBV9 and TRBJ1-6): DSGVTQTPKHLITATGQRVTLRCSPRSGDLSVYWYQQSLDQGLQFLIQYYNGEERAKGNILERFSAQQFPDLHSELNLSSLELGDSALYFCASSVTGLSSPLHFGNGTRLTVT.

Only one count was recorded for this clone. The rearrangement uses TRBV7-2 and TRBJ2-2; D is tentatively TRBD1 or TRBD2 (5 bases each). The CDR3 consists of 17 residues. Deletions cut 1 base from V and 6 bases from J, with 18 bases between. Germline-derived CDR1 and CDR2 are SGHTA and FQGNSA. CDR3 sequence (DNA): TGTGCCAGCAGCTTAGGCCCTGTGGTGAGGGGCCCCGGGGAGCTGTTTTTT. Translation: CASSLGPVVRGPGELFF.

This clone was seen a single time. The chain joins TRBV6-5 to TRBJ2-7; no firm D call. The CDR3 is 13 residues long. The V end was cut by 7 bases, the J end by 3 bases, with 13 bases between. From germline, CDR1 is MNHEY and CDR2 SVGAGI. Here the CDR3 reads CASTSKGSYEQYF. Here the CDR3 DNA reads TGTGCCAGCACCTCGAAGGGCAGCTACGAGCAGTACTTC.

The chain joins TRBV11-2 to TRBJ2-7; a possible D gene is TRBD1 (6 bases). The CDR3 totals 16 residues. Per the germline V gene, CDR1 is SGHAT and CDR2 is FQNNGV. The V end lost 4 bases, the J end lost 3 bases, and 19 bases lay between the germline ends. The CDR3 is CASSSIAGQQIYEQYF. The DNA of the CDR3 is TGTGCCAGCAGCTCAATAGCAGGACAGCAAATCTACGAGCAGTACTTC.

The V call is TRBV18, the J call TRBJ2-7; D is unclear. Germline V CDR1 and CDR2: KGHSH, LQKENI. This CDR3 region has 16 residues. V was trimmed by 0 bases and J by 2 bases, leaving 14 bases between them. The CDR3 region has the DNA TGTGCCAGCTCACCACCCGGTGCGAGGATCCCCTACGAGCAGTACTTC. Its protein is CASSPPGARIPYEQYF.

This chain connects TRBV7-9 to TRBJ2-7; a weak D match, TRBD2 (5 bases). CDR1 SEHNR and CDR2 FQNEAQ come from the germline V gene (reference sequence). There are 13 residues in the CDR3. Trimming cost V 6 bases and J 0 bases, with 9 bases left between them. CDR3 residues: CASRLGVSYEQYF. The DNA for the CDR3 is TGTGCCAGCAGACTCGGGGTCTCCTACGAGCAGTACTTC.

This chain joins TRBV20-1 and TRBJ1-4; D unclear. Per the germline V gene, CDR1 is DFQATT and CDR2 is SNEGSKA (reference sequence). Deletions cut 5 bases from V and 7 bases from J, with 8 bases between. The CDR3 length is 11 residues. The CDR3 nucleotides are TGCAGTGCTTTTGACGGTGAAAAACTGTTTTTT. Amino acid sequence: CSAFDGEKLFF.